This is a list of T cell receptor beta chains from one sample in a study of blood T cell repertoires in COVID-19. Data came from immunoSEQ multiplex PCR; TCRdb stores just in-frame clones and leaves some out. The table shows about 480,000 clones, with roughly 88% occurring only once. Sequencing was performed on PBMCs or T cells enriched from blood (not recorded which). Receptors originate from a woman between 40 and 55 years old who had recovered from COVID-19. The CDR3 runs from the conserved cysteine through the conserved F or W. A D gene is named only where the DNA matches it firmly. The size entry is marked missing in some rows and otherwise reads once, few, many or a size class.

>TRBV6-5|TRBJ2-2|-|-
CASRFPGNTGELFF
TGTGCCAGCAGATTCCCGGGGAACACCGGGGAGCTGTTTTTT
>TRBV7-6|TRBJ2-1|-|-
CASSLGASSTYNEQFF
TGTGCCAGCAGCTTAGGAGCTTCTTCAACCTACAATGAGCAGTTCTTC
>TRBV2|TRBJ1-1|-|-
CVSGFGTEAFF
TGTGTCTCAGGGTTCGGCACTGAAGCTTTCTTT
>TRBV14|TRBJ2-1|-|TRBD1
CASSDPGTGIPYNEQFF
TGTGCCAGCAGCGACCCCGGGACAGGGATCCCCTACAATGAGCAGTTCTTC
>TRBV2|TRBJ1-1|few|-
CASFGRATGGFF
TGTGCCAGCTTTGGGAGGGCCACCGGGGGTTTCTTT
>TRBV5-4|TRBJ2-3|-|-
CASSLVGPSTDTQYF
TGTGCCAGCAGCTTGGTTGGCCCTAGCACAGATACGCAGTATTTT
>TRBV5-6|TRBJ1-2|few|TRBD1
CASSEGTDFTNYGYTF
TGTGCCAGCAGCGAGGGGACAGACTTTACTAACTATGGCTACACCTTC
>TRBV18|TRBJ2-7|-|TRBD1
CASSPGTGSSYEQYF
TGTGCCAGCTCACCTGGGACAGGGAGCTCCTACGAGCAGTACTTC
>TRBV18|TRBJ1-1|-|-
CASSQTVVNTEAFF
TGTGCCAGCTCACAGACAGTAGTGAACACTGAAGCTTTCTTT
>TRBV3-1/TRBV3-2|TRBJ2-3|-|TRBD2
CASSQLAGSHGTQYF
TGTGCCAGCAGCCAACTAGCGGGTTCGCATGGTACGCAGTATTTT
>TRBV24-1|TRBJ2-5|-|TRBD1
CATSDRDRPPQETQYF
TGTGCCACCAGTGACCGGGACAGGCCTCCTCAAGAGACCCAGTACTTC
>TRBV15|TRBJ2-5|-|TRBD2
CATSTRLAGGRETQYF
TGTGCCACCAGCACCCGTCTAGCGGGAGGACGAGAGACCCAGTACTTC
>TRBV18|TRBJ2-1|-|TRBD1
CASRPQGAGNEQFF
TGTGCCAGCCGGCCGCAGGGGGCTGGCAATGAGCAGTTCTTC
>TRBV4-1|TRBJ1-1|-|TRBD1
CASSPRDRGAGNTEAFF
TGCGCCAGCAGCCCCCGGGACAGGGGAGCGGGGAACACTGAAGCTTTCTTT
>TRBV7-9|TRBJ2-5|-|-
CASSLAGGGETQYF
TGTGCCAGCAGCTTAGCGGGGGGAGGAGAGACCCAGTACTTC
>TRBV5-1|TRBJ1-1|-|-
CASSYTPSGGTLNTEAFF
TGCGCCAGCAGCTATACTCCCTCGGGAGGGACCTTGAACACTGAAGCTTTCTTT
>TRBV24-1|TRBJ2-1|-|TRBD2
CATGLAGDHEQFF
TGTGCCACCGGACTAGCGGGAGACCATGAGCAGTTCTTC
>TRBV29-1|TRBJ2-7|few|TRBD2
CSVVGGSSSYEQYF
TGCAGCGTTGTGGGAGGGTCTAGCTCCTACGAGCAGTACTTC
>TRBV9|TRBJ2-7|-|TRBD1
CASSKLGTGDEQYF
TGTGCCAGCAGCAAACTCGGGACAGGGGATGAGCAGTACTTC
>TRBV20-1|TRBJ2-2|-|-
CSASLAMGGTGELFF
TGCAGTGCTAGTCTAGCCATGGGGGGCACCGGGGAGCTGTTTTTT
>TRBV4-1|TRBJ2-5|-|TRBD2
CASSPTPTSGRETQYF
TGCGCCAGCAGCCCCACTCCGACTAGCGGGAGGGAGACCCAGTACTTC
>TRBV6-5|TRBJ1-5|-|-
CASGDSPSNQPQHF
TGTGCCAGCGGAGACAGTCCTAGCAATCAGCCCCAGCATTTT
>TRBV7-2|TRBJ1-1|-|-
CASSLDRSNTEAFF
TGTGCCAGCAGCCTAGACAGGTCGAACACTGAAGCTTTCTTT
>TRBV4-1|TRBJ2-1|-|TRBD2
CASSQKTSGRVLPYNEQFF
TGCGCCAGCAGCCAAAAGACTAGCGGGAGGGTCCTGCCCTACAATGAGCAGTTCTTC
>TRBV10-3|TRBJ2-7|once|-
CAISPRQVLEQYF
TGTGCCATCAGTCCCAGACAGGTCCTTGAGCAGTACTTC
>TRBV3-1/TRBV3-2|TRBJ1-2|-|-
CASSQEGRLLGGYGYTF
TGTGCCAGCAGCCAAGAAGGAAGGCTCCTCGGGGGCTATGGCTACACCTTC
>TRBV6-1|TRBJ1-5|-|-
CASSALRGFGNQPQHF
TGTGCCAGCAGTGCTCTACGGGGGTTCGGCAATCAGCCCCAGCATTTT
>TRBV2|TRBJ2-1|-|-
CASTPTRNEQFF
TGTGCCAGCACTCCCACTAGGAATGAGCAGTTCTTC
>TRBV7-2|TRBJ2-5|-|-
CASSFFGGMETQYF
TGTGCCAGCAGCTTCTTCGGGGGTATGGAGACCCAGTACTTC
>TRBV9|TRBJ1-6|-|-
CASSSQVAANSPLHF
TGTGCCAGCAGCTCTCAGGTCGCCGCGAATTCACCCCTCCACTTT
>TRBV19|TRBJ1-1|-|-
CASSSSRWGLDEAFF
TGTGCCAGTAGCAGCAGCCGGTGGGGACTTGATGAAGCTTTCTTT
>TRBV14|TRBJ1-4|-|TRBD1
CASSLDQTGVREKLFF
TGTGCCAGCAGCCTCGACCAGACAGGGGTTCGGGAAAAACTGTTTTTT
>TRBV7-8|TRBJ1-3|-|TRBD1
CASRLSRDREGNGNTIYF
TGTGCCAGCAGGTTGTCACGGGACAGGGAAGGAAATGGAAACACCATATATTTT
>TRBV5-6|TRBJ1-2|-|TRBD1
CASTRATGEYGYTF
TGTGCCAGCACCCGAGCGACAGGGGAGTATGGCTACACCTTC
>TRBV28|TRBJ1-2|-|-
CASSIQSNYGYTF
TGTGCCAGCAGTATCCAGTCTAACTATGGCTACACCTTC
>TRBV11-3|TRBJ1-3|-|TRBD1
CASSPTPGLTGTLIRNTIYF
TGTGCCAGCAGCCCGACTCCGGGGTTGACAGGGACCCTTATTCGGAACACCATATATTTT
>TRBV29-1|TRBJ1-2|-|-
CSVEVAYGYTF
TGCAGCGTTGAAGTGGCCTATGGCTACACCTTC
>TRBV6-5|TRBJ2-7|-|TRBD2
CASGGGSLSYEQYF
TGTGCCAGCGGAGGCGGGAGTTTGTCCTACGAGCAGTACTTC